The 20 T cell receptor beta chains below come from one sample, sequenced in a study of blood T cells in healthy people across ages. A second PCR, run for 7 to 11 cycles, used a sample-barcoded 5' primer plus a J-beta primer mix. TCRdb used MiXCR to reprocess the 5' RACE reads, holding one entry per CDR3 protein. The repertoire holds more than 1 million distinct CDR3 sequences, with around 43% as singletons. The sample was blood. All receptors come from a woman between 55 and 75 years old in good health.

This sequence joins TRBV15 and TRBJ2-3; possibly TRBD1 for D (6 bases). The CDR3 is made up of 15 amino acids. V lost 0 bases to trimming and J lost 0 bases, with 7 bases between them. CDR1 and CDR2 from the germline V gene are LNHNV and YYDKDF (reference sequence). The CDR3 reads CATSRDGQSTDTQYF. In DNA, the CDR3 is TGTGCCACCAGCAGAGACGGACAGAGCACAGATACGCAGTATTTT.

At least ten counts were recorded for this clonotype. One end of the junction fails to match germline, which may point to a read error. The J gene is TRBJ1-2, the V gene TRBV9, with 9 bases lining up with TRBD1. This CDR3 comprises 13 residues. Germline lookup yields CDR1 SGDLS and CDR2 YYNGEE. CDR3 DNA: TGCGCCAGCAGTGGACAGGGGAACTATGGCTACACCTTC. This gives the protein CASSGQGNYGYTF. Looking up the rest from reference TRBV9 and TRBJ1-2 gives the full variable domain: DSGVTQTPKHLITATGQRVTLRCSPRSGDLSVYWYQQSLDQGLQFLIQYYNGEERAKGNILERFSAQQFPDLHSELNLSSLELGDSALYFCASSGQGNYGYTFGSGTRLTVV.

This clonotype was counted a few times. The V gene is TRBV20-1, the J gene TRBJ2-1, with D unclear. Per the germline V gene, CDR1 is DFQATT and CDR2 is SNEGSKA (reference sequence). V lost 6 bases and J 5 bases, leaving 11 bases between the germline ends. The CDR3 spans 12 residues. The CDR3 reads CSAVGPNNEQFF. As DNA, the CDR3 is TGCAGTGCAGTAGGGCCCAACAATGAGCAGTTCTTC.

In this sample, this clonotype turned up a few times. The rearrangement uses TRBV10-3 and TRBJ2-3; tentative D call: TRBD1 (5 bases). CDR3 length equals 15 residues. Trimming removed 3 bases from V and 4 bases from J, with 14 bases in between. The germline V gene has CDR1 ENHRY and CDR2 SYGVKD. CDR3 sequence (DNA): TGTGCCATCAGTGAAAGTCTGACAGTATCAGATACGCAGTATTTT. Its protein product is CAISESLTVSDTQYF.

The chain combines TRBV4-1 with TRBJ1-1; D may be TRBD1 (5 bases). Germline V CDR1 and CDR2: MGHRA, YSYEKL. V was cut by 5 bases and J by 1 base, with 14 bases left in between. The CDR3 spans 15 residues. The DNA of the CDR3 is TGCGCCAGCAGCTACTCTCCGGGGGGGAACACTGAAGCTTTCTTT. It specifies CASSYSPGGNTEAFF.

The chain has TRBV7-2 and TRBJ1-3, with 7 bases aligning to TRBD1. Germline trimming cut 5 bases from V and 0 bases from J; bases unmatched to any gene: 10. CDR3 size: 17 residues. The germline CDR1 and CDR2 sequences are SGHTA and FQGNSA. CDR3 loop: CASSVRQGISSGNTIYF. In nucleotides, the CDR3 is TGTGCCAGCAGCGTAAGACAGGGAATCTCCTCTGGAAACACCATATATTTT. Looking up the rest from reference TRBV7-2 and TRBJ1-3 gives the full variable domain: GAGVSQSPSNKVTEKGKDVELRCDPISGHTALYWYRQSLGQGLEFLIYFQGNSAPDKSGLPSDRFSAERTGGSVSTLTIQRTQQEDSAVYLCASSVRQGISSGNTIYFGEGSWLTVV.

This sequence joins TRBV7-6 and TRBJ1-6, with D possibly being TRBD1 (6 bases). The V gene lost 7 bases and the J gene lost 9 bases, with 13 bases spanning the gap. This CDR3 has 13 residues. Germline V gene data show CDR1 as SGHVS and CDR2 as FNYEAQ. CDR3 sequence: CASNRGGVSPLHF. For the CDR3, the DNA is TGTGCCAGCAACCGAGGGGGGGTTTCACCCCTCCACTTT.

The gene calls are TRBV11-2 and TRBJ2-7; 8 bases map to TRBD2. CDR3 length: 16 amino acids. With 5 bases clipped from V and 0 bases from J, the junction kept 9 bases outside the gene matches. Germline V gene data show CDR1 as SGHAT and CDR2 as FQNNGV. The CDR3 DNA is TGTGCCAGCAGCCCTTCGGGAGGGCGCCCCTCCTACGAGCAGTACTTC. Encoded protein: CASSPSGGRPSYEQYF.

The rearrangement links TRBV6-2 or TRBV6-3 to TRBJ1-5; no clear D. The germline V gene has CDR1 MNHEY and CDR2 SVGEGT. This CDR3 comprises 13 residues. Trimming stripped 4 bases from V and 7 bases from J, with 11 bases between. The CDR3: CASSFPNGQPQHF. The CDR3 DNA reads TGTGCCAGCAGTTTCCCGAATGGACAGCCCCAGCATTTT.

This sequence joins TRBV7-2 and TRBJ2-3; 10 bases line up with TRBD2. V lost 2 bases and J lost 6; bases outside the gene matches: 5. Germline CDR1 reads SGHTA; CDR2 reads FQGNSA. This CDR3 has 15 residues. CDR3: CASSLTSGMVDTQYF. The CDR3 bases are TGTGCCAGCAGCTTAACTAGCGGGATGGTCGATACGCAGTATTTT.

V gene TRBV3-1 combines with J gene TRBJ2-1; TRBD2 matches at 12 bases. Losses at the gene ends were 5 bases for V and 9 bases for J; bases not matched to a gene: 8. The CDR3 runs to 15 residues. Germline V CDR1 and CDR2: LGHDT, YNNKEL (reference sequence). Here the CDR3 DNA reads TGTGCCAGCAGCTTTCTAGCGGGAGGGCCCGGTGAGCAGTTCTTC. Its protein is CASSFLAGGPGEQFF.

This clonotype has a handful of counts. This sequence joins TRBV6-5 and TRBJ1-4, with 9 nucleotides matching TRBD1. In germline, CDR1 is MNHEY, CDR2 SVGAGI. J was trimmed by 7 bases and V by 8 bases; bases with no gene match: 8. This CDR3 has 14 amino acids. CDR3 in DNA: TGTGCCAGCGCCCCCGGGACAGGGTTTGAAAAACTGTTTTTT. It translates to CASAPGTGFEKLFF.

V and J are TRBV19 and TRBJ2-7; D unresolved. CDR1 and CDR2 (germline): LNHDA, SQIVND (reference sequence). This CDR3 comprises 14 residues. Trimming removed 4 bases from V and 0 bases from J, with 10 bases in between. CDR3: CASSNTGLSYEQYF. The CDR3 DNA follows: TGTGCCAGTAGTAATACGGGCCTCTCCTACGAGCAGTACTTC. Drawing the rest from reference TRBV19 and TRBJ2-7, the complete variable domain is DGGITQSPKYLFRKEGQNVTLSCEQNLNHDAMYWYRQDPGQGLRLIYYSQIVNDFQKGDIAEGYSVSREKKESFPLTVTSAQKNPTAFYLCASSNTGLSYEQYFGPGTRLTVT.

The chain has TRBV12-3 or TRBV12-4 and TRBJ2-3; TRBD1 matches at 7 bases. This CDR3 has 16 residues. Trimming removed 5 bases from V and 3 bases from J; junction bases left unmatched: 11. Written as DNA, the CDR3 is TGTGCCAGCAGTCCCCTAGGGGGCGCCCGGACAGATACGCAGTATTTT. Its translation: CASSPLGGARTDTQYF.

The chain combines TRBV11-2 with TRBJ2-1; TRBD2 aligns across 12 bases. Germline trimming cut 3 bases from V and 6 bases from J; bases unmatched to any gene: 6. Germline lookup yields CDR1 SGHAT and CDR2 FQNNGV. This CDR3 region has 16 residues. CDR3 protein: CASSFRSSGRANEQFF. DNA for the CDR3: TGTGCCAGCAGCTTCCGATCTAGCGGGAGGGCCAATGAGCAGTTCTTC.

The chain is built from TRBV4-2 and TRBJ2-1; D unresolved. The germline CDR1 and CDR2 sequences are LGHNA and YNFKEQ. The CDR3 spans 16 residues. Trimming pared 3 bases from V and 0 bases from J, leaving 12 bases between. The CDR3, as DNA: TGTGCCAGCAGCCAGACGACAAGGGACTCCTACAATGAGCAGTTCTTC. It translates to CASSQTTRDSYNEQFF.

The gene calls are TRBV5-1 and TRBJ1-4, with no clear D. The CDR3 is 16 amino acids. Germline assignment: CDR1 SGHRS and CDR2 YFSETQ. The V and J ends lost 5 bases and 0 bases respectively, with 14 bases between them. The CDR3 DNA reads TGCGCCAGCAGTGATCACCGAACAGCAACTAATGAAAAACTGTTTTTT. Residues: CASSDHRTATNEKLFF. The full variable domain, its missing parts supplied by reference TRBV5-1 and TRBJ1-4, is KAGVTQTPRYLIKTRGQQVTLSCSPISGHRSVSWYQQTPGQGLQFLFEYFSETQRNKGNFPGRFSGRQFSNSRSEMNVSTLELGDSALYLCASSDHRTATNEKLFFGSGTQLSVL.

The chain carries TRBV27 and TRBJ2-7; tentatively, D is TRBD2 (5 bases). V dropped 6 bases and J dropped 3 bases, with 18 bases sitting between them. Germline assignment: CDR1 MNHEY and CDR2 SMNVEV (reference sequence). The CDR3 is 15 residues long. CDR3: CASSLGRAVNYEQYF. In DNA form, the CDR3 reads TGTGCCAGCAGCCTAGGACGAGCGGTAAACTACGAGCAGTACTTC.

The chain has TRBV27 and TRBJ2-3, with 10 bases identical to TRBD1. The CDR3 is made up of 18 amino acids. With V trimmed by 5 bases and J by 4 bases, 15 bases remained unmatched. Germline V gives CDR1 MNHEY, CDR2 SMNVEV (reference sequence). The DNA of the CDR3 is TGTGCCAGCAGTCCGACCAGCCGGGACAGGGGCTTTTCAGATACGCAGTATTTT. It is translated as CASSPTSRDRGFSDTQYF.

This clonotype has a handful of counts. The chain has TRBV13 and TRBJ2-7; 8 bases agree with TRBD2. Germline values: CDR1 PRHDT, CDR2 FYEKMQ (reference sequence). J lost 2 bases, V lost 3 bases, and 3 bases had no gene match. This CDR3 comprises 14 residues. CDR3 region: CASSFPGGAYEQYF. The CDR3 nucleotides read TGTGCCAGCAGCTTCCCCGGGGGGGCCTACGAGCAGTACTTC.